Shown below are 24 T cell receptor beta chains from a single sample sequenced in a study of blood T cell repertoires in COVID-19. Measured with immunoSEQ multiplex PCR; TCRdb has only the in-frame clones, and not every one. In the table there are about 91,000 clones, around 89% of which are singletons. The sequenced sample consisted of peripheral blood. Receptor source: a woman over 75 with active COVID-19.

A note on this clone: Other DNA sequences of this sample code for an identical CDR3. The CDR3 here is CASSPSTGGTDTQYF. In DNA form, the CDR3 reads TGTGCCAGCTCACCATCTACAGGTGGGACAGATACGCAGTATTTT. This chain uses TRBV18 with TRBJ2-3, with D perhaps TRBD1 (5 bases). Looked up from germline, CDR1 is KGHSH and CDR2 is LQKENI. The CDR3 runs 15 residues. The germline V and J ends were trimmed by 2 bases and 3 bases, with 12 bases remaining between them.

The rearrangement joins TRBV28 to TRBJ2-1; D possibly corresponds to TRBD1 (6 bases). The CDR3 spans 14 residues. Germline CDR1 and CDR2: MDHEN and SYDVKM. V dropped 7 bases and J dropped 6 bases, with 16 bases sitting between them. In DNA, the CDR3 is TGTGCCAGCACCAAAAAGCACAGGGTCAATGAGCAGTTCTTC. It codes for CASTKKHRVNEQFF.

The CDR3 DNA is TGCAGCGTTATGACACAACTTACAGCCAAAAACATTCAGTACTTC. Amino acids: CSVMTQLTAKNIQYF. The chain recombines TRBV29-1 with TRBJ2-4; D not certain. Germline CDR1 reads SQVTM; CDR2 reads ANQGSEA. Trimming took off 5 bases at V and 0 bases at J, with 14 bases between the two ends. The CDR3 covers 15 residues. The whole variable domain, filled in from reference TRBV29-1 and TRBJ2-4, reads SAVISQKPSRDICQRGTSLTIQCQVDSQVTMMFWYRQQPGQSLTLIATANQGSEATYESGFVIDKFPISRPNLTFSTLTVSNMSPEDSSIYLCSVMTQLTAKNIQYFGAGTRLSVL.

In DNA form, the CDR3 reads TGCAGCGTTGGCTACAGCCCCTACGAGCAGTACTTC. The encoded protein is CSVGYSPYEQYF. The chain has TRBV29-1 and TRBJ2-7; D unresolved. The CDR3 spans 12 residues. V dropped 4 bases and J dropped 2 bases, with 9 bases sitting between them. CDR1 and CDR2 (germline): SQVTM, ANQGSEA.

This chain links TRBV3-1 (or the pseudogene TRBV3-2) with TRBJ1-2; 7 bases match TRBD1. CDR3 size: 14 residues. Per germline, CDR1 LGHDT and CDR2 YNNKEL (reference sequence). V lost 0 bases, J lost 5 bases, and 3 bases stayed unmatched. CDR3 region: CASSQESRGYGYTF. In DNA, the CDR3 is TGTGCCAGCAGCCAAGAATCCAGGGGGTATGGCTACACCTTC.

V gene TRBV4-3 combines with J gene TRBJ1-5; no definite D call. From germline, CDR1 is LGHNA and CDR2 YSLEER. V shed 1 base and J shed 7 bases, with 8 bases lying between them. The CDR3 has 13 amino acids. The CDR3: CASSQGKSQPQHF. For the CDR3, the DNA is TGCGCCAGCAGCCAAGGCAAGAGCCAGCCCCAGCATTTT.

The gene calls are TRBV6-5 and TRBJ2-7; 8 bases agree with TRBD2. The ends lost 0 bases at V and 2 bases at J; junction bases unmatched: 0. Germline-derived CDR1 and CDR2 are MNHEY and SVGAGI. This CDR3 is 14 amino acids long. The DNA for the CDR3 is TGTGCCAGCAGTTACTCGCGGGGGGCCTACGAGCAGTACTTC. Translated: CASSYSRGAYEQYF.

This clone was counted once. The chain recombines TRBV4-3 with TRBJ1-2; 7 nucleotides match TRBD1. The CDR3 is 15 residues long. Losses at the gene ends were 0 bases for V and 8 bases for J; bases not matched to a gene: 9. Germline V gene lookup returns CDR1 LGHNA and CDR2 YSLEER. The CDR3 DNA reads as TGCGCCAGCAGCCAAGATGGGTCCAGGGGGAGAGGCTACACCTTC. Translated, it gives CASSQDGSRGRGYTF.

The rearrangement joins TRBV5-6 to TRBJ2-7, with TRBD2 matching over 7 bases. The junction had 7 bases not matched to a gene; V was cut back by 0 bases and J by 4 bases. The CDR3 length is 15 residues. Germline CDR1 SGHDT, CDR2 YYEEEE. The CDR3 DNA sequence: TGTGCCAGCAGCTTGGCAGGCGGGGGAACGTACGAGCAGTACTTC. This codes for CASSLAGGGTYEQYF.

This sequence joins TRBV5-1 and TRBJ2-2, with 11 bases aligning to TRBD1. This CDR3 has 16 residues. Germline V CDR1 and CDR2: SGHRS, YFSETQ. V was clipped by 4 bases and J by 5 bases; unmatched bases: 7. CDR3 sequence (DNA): TGCGCCAGCAGCCCGCTAGGGGACAGGGGGACCGGGGAGCTGTTTTTT. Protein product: CASSPLGDRGTGELFF.

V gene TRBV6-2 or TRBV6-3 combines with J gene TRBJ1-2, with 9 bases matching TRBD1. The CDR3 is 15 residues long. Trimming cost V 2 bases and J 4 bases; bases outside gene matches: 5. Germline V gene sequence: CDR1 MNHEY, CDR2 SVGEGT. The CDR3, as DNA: TGTGCCAGCAGTTACGGCCGGGACAGGGCCTATGGCTACACCTTC. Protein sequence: CASSYGRDRAYGYTF.

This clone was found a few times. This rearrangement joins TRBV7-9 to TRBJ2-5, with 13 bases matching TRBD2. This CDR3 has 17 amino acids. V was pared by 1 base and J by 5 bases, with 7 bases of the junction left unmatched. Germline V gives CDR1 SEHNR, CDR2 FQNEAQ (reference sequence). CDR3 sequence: CASSLGLAGGLGETQYF. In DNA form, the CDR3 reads TGTGCCAGCAGCTTAGGACTAGCGGGAGGTTTGGGGGAGACCCAGTACTTC.

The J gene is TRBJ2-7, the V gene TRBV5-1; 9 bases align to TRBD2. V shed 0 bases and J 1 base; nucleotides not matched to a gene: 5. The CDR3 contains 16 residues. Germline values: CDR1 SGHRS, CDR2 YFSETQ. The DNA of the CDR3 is TGCGCCAGCAGCTTGGAGGCTAGCGGGATTTCCTACGAGCAGTACTTC. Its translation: CASSLEASGISYEQYF.

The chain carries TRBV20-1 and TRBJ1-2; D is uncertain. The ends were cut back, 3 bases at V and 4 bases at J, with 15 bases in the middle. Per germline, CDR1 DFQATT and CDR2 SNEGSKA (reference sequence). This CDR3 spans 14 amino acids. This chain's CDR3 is CSASGPTDSYGYTF. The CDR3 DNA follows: TGCAGTGCTAGTGGGCCAACCGACTCCTATGGCTACACCTTC.

This chain's CDR3 is CASGETGTDTQYF. The CDR3 nucleotides are TGCGCCAGCGGCGAGACGGGGACAGATACGCAGTATTTT. The chain combines TRBV5-1 with TRBJ2-3; possible D gene TRBD2, 5 bases. Trimming removed 7 bases from V and 3 bases from J, with 12 bases in between. This CDR3 is 13 amino acids long. Germline CDR1 is SGHRS and CDR2 is YFSETQ.

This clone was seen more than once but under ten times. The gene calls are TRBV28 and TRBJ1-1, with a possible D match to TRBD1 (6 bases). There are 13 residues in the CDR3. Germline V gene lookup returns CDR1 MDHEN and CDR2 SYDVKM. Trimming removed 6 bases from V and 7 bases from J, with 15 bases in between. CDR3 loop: CASSGWTAFEAFF. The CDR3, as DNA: TGTGCCAGCAGCGGATGGACAGCATTTGAAGCTTTCTTT.

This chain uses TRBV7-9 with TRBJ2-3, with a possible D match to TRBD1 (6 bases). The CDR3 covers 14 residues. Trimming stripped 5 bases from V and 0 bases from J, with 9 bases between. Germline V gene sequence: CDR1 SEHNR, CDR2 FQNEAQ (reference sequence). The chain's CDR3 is CASSRDISTDTQYF. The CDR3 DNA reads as TGTGCCAGCAGCCGGGACATTAGCACAGATACGCAGTATTTT.

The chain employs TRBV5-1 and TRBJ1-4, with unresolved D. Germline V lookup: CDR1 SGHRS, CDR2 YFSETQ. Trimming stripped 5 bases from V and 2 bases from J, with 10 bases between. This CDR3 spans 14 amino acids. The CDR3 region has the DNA TGCGCCAGCAGTCCCCTGGGCACTAATGAAAAACTGTTTTTT. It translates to CASSPLGTNEKLFF.

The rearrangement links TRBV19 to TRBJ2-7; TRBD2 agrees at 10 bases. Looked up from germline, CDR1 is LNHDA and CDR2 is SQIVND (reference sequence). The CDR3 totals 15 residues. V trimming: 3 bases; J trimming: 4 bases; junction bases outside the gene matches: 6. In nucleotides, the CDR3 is TGTGCCAGTAGTATCACAACTAGCGGGAATTACGAGCAGTACTTC. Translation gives CASSITTSGNYEQYF.

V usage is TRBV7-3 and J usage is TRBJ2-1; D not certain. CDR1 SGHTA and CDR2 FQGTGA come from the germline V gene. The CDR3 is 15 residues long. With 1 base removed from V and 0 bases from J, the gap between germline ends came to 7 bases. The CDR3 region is CASSLIRDSYNEQFF. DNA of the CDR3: TGTGCCAGCAGCTTAATTCGCGACTCCTACAATGAGCAGTTCTTC.

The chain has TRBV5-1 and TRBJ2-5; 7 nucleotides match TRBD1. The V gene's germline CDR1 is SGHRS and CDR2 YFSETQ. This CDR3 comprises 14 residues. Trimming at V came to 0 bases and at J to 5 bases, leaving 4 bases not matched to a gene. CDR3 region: CASSLEGGLETQYF. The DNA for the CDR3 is TGCGCCAGCAGCTTGGAAGGGGGCCTGGAGACCCAGTACTTC.

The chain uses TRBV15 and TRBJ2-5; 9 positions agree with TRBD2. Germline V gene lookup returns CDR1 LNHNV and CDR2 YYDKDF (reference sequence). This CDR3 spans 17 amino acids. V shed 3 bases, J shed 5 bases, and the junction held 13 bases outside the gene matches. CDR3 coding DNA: TGTGCCACCAGCAGCCCTCTTGCGGGAGGGTTGGTGGAGACCCAGTACTTC. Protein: CATSSPLAGGLVETQYF. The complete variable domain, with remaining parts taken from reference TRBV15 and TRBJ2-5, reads DAMVIQNPRYQVTQFGKPVTLSCSQTLNHNVMYWYQQKSSQAPKLLFHYYDKDFNNEADTPDNFQSRRPNTSFCFLDIRSPGLGDTAMYLCATSSPLAGGLVETQYFGPGTRLLVL.

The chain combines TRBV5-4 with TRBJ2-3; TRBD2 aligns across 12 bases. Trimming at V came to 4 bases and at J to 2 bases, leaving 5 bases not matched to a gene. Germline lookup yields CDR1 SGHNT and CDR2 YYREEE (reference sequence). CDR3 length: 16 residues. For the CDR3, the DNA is TGTGCCAGCAGCCTCCGACTAGCGGGAGTCACAGATACGCAGTATTTT. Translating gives CASSLRLAGVTDTQYF. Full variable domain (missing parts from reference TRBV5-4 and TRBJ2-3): ETGVTQSPTHLIKTRGQQVTLRCSSQSGHNTVSWYQQALGQGPQFIFQYYREEENGRGNFPPRFSGLQFPNYSSELNVNALELDDSALYLCASSLRLAGVTDTQYFGPGTRLTVL.

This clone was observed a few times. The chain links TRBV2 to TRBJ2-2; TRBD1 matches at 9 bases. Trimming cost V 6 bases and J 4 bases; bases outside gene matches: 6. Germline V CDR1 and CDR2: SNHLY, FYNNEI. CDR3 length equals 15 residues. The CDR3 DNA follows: TGTGCCAGCAGGGGGACAGGGTTGGGCACCGGGGAGCTGTTTTTT. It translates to CASRGTGLGTGELFF.